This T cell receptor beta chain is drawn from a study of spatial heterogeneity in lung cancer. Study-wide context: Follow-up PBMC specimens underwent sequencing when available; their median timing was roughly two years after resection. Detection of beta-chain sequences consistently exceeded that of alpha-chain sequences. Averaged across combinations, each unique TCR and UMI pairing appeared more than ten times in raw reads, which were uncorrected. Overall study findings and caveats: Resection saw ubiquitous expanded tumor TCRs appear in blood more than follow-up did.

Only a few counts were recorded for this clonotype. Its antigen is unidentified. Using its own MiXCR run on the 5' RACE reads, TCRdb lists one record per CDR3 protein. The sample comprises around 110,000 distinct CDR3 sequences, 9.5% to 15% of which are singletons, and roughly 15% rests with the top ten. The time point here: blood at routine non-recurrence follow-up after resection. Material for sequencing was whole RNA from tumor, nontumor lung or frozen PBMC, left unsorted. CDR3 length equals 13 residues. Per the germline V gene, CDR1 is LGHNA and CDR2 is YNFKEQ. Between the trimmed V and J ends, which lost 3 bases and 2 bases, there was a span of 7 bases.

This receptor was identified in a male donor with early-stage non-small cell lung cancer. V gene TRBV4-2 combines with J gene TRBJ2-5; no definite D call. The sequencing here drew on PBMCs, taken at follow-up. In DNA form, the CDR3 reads TGTGCCAGCAGCCAGTCGGATCAAGAGACCCAGTACTTC. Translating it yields CASSQSDQETQYF.